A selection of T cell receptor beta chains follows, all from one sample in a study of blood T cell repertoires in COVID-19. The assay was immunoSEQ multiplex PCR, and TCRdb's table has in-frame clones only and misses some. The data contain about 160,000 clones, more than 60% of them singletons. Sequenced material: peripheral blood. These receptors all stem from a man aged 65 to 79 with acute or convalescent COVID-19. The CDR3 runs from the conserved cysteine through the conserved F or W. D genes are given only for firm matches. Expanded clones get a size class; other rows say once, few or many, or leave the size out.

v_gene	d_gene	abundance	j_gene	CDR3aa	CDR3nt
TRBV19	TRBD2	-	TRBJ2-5	CASSRRQGGYETQYF	TGTGCCAGTAGCCGCAGGCAGGGAGGGTATGAGACCCAGTACTTC
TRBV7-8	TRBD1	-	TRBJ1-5	CASSLGGQGVANQPQHF	TGTGCCAGCAGCTTAGGGGGACAGGGGGTTGCCAATCAGCCCCAGCATTTT
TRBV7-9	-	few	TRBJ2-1	CASSAGSGNNEQFF	TGTGCCAGCAGCGCCGGGAGTGGTAACAATGAGCAGTTCTTC
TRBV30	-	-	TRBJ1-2	CAWDTNYGYTF	TGTGCCTGGGACACGAACTATGGCTACACCTTC
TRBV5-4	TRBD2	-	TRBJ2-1	CASSLGLEGEQFF	TGTGCCAGCAGCTTAGGACTAGAGGGTGAGCAGTTCTTC
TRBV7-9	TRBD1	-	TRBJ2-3	CASNFRGPYTDTQYF	TGTGCCAGCAACTTCAGGGGGCCTTACACAGATACGCAGTATTTT
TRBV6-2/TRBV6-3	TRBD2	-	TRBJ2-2	CASTPGLAGYTGELFF	TGTGCCAGCACCCCGGGACTAGCGGGATACACCGGGGAGCTGTTTTTT
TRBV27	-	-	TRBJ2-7	CASSLSGTGREQYF	TGTGCCAGCAGTTTATCCGGGACTGGCCGGGAGCAGTACTTC
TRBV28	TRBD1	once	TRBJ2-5	CASRQGTQETQYF	TGTGCCAGCAGACAGGGGACCCAAGAGACCCAGTACTTC
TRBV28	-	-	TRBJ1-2	CASRSPVYGYTF	TGTGCCAGCAGGTCCCCCGTCTATGGCTACACCTTC
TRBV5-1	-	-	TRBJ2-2	CASSLGQDTNTGELFF	TGCGCCAGCAGCTTGGGCCAGGATACGAACACCGGGGAGCTGTTTTTT
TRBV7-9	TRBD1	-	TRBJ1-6	CASSLETGVSPLHF	TGTGCCAGCAGCTTAGAGACAGGGGTCTCACCCCTCCACTTT
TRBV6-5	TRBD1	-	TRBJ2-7	CASSPRQGRYEQYF	TGTGCCAGCAGTCCCCGACAGGGAAGGTACGAGCAGTACTTC
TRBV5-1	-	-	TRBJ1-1	CASSSTTGAGREAFF	TGCGCCAGCAGCTCCACCACAGGAGCCGGGCGGGAAGCTTTCTTT
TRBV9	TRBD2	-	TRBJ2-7	CASSDRTSGAMKEQYF	TGTGCCAGCAGCGACAGGACTAGCGGGGCCATGAAGGAGCAGTACTTC
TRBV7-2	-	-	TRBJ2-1	CASSTDTSSYNEQFF	TGTGCCAGCAGCACAGATACCTCCTCCTACAATGAGCAGTTCTTC
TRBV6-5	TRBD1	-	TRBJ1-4	CASSSIRDRGNEKLFF	TGTGCCAGCAGTTCCATCCGAGACAGGGGTAATGAAAAACTGTTTTTT
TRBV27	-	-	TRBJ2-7	CASSLNTVSYEQYF	TGTGCCAGCAGTCTCAATACAGTATCCTACGAGCAGTACTTC
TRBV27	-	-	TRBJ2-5	CASSLLGGEETQYF	TGTGCCAGCAGTTTACTCGGAGGGGAAGAGACCCAGTACTTC